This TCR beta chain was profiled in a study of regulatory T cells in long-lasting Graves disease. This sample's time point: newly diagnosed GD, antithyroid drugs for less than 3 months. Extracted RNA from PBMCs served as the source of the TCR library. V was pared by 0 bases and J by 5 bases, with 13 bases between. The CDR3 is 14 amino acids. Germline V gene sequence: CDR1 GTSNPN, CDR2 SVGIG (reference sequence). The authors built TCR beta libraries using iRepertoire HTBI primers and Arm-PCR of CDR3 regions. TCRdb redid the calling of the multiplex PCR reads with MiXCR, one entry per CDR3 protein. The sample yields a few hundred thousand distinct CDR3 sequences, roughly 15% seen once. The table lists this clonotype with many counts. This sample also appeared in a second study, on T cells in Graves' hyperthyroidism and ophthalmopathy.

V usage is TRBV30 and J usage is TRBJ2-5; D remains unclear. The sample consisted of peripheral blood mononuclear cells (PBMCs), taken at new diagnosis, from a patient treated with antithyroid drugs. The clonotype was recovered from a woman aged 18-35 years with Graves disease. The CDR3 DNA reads TGTGCCTGGAGTGTATCTGCTGGAGTGGAGACCCAGTACTTC. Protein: CAWSVSAGVETQYF.